The rows below give T cell receptor beta chains drawn from one sample of a study of T cells after yellow fever vaccination. MiXCR, run by TCRdb on the 5' RACE reads, gives a single entry per CDR3 protein. The sample records nearly 350,000 distinct CDR3 sequences, around 8.1% being singletons. Specimen: PBMCs, collected about 49 days after the first yellow fever vaccination. The receptors shown here come from a man between 18 and 35 years old who received the YFV17D yellow fever vaccine. The CDR3 runs from the conserved cysteine through the conserved F or W. The order of the fields is CDR3 length, D gene, J gene, V gene, clone size, CDR3 protein, CDR3 DNA. A D gene is named only where the DNA matches it firmly. Part of the rows lack a size; the others show once, few, many or a class for expanded clones.

len: 14
d_gene: NA
j_gene: TRBJ2-1
v_gene: TRBV7-8
abundance: NA
CDR3aa: CASSLVLGGNEQFF
CDR3nt: TGTGCCAGCAGCTTAGTCTTAGGGGGAAATGAGCAGTTCTTC

len: 15
d_gene: TRBD1
j_gene: TRBJ2-3
v_gene: TRBV7-8
abundance: NA
CDR3aa: CASSPRQGEVDTQYF
CDR3nt: TGTGCCAGCAGCCCTCGACAGGGGGAGGTAGATACGCAGTATTTT

len: 13
d_gene: NA
j_gene: TRBJ2-2
v_gene: TRBV5-1
abundance: NA
CDR3aa: CASSSTNPGELFF
CDR3nt: TGCGCCAGCAGCTCTACAAATCCCGGGGAGCTGTTTTTT

len: 14
d_gene: NA
j_gene: TRBJ2-2
v_gene: TRBV18
abundance: NA
CDR3aa: CASSRMGMSGELFF
CDR3nt: TGTGCCAGCTCACGTATGGGAATGAGCGGGGAGCTGTTTTTT

len: 13
d_gene: NA
j_gene: TRBJ1-5
v_gene: TRBV6-6
abundance: few
CDR3aa: CASSYVENQPQHF
CDR3nt: TGTGCCAGCAGTTACGTTGAGAATCAGCCCCAGCATTTT

len: 13
d_gene: NA
j_gene: TRBJ1-1
v_gene: TRBV18
abundance: NA
CDR3aa: CASSPPATGEAFF
CDR3nt: TGTGCCAGCTCCCCTCCGGCGACGGGTGAAGCTTTCTTT

len: 15
d_gene: TRBD1
j_gene: TRBJ1-1
v_gene: TRBV6-5
abundance: NA
CDR3aa: CASSYSRDRGTEAFF
CDR3nt: TGTGCCAGCAGTTACTCGAGGGACAGGGGCACTGAAGCTTTCTTT

len: 17
d_gene: NA
j_gene: TRBJ1-4
v_gene: TRBV11-2
abundance: few
CDR3aa: CASSLIPRQVDNEKLFF
CDR3nt: TGTGCCAGCAGCTTAATCCCTCGACAGGTGGATAATGAAAAACTGTTTTTT

len: 14
d_gene: NA
j_gene: TRBJ2-7
v_gene: TRBV18
abundance: many
CDR3aa: CASSGQGASYEQYF
CDR3nt: TGTGCCAGCTCAGGTCAGGGTGCGTCCTACGAGCAGTACTTC

len: 15
d_gene: NA
j_gene: TRBJ1-5
v_gene: TRBV6-1
abundance: NA
CDR3aa: CASKMRGVSNQPQHF
CDR3nt: TGTGCCAGCAAAATGCGAGGGGTATCAAATCAGCCCCAGCATTTT

len: 14
d_gene: NA
j_gene: TRBJ1-5
v_gene: TRBV9
abundance: few
CDR3aa: CASSGRDSNQPQHF
CDR3nt: TGTGCCAGCAGCGGACGGGACAGCAATCAGCCCCAGCATTTT

len: 17
d_gene: NA
j_gene: TRBJ1-5
v_gene: TRBV6-1
abundance: NA
CDR3aa: CASSDRRGGYSNQPQHF
CDR3nt: TGTGCCAGCAGCGACAGGCGAGGGGGATATAGCAATCAGCCCCAGCATTTT

len: 12
d_gene: NA
j_gene: TRBJ1-6
v_gene: TRBV7-8
abundance: few
CDR3aa: CASSLDRLTLHF
CDR3nt: TGTGCCAGCAGCTTGGACCGGCTTACCCTCCACTTT

len: 13
d_gene: NA
j_gene: TRBJ2-7
v_gene: TRBV6-2/TRBV6-3
abundance: many
CDR3aa: CASSSNGGYEQYF
CDR3nt: TGTGCCAGCAGCTCGAATGGGGGCTACGAGCAGTACTTC

len: 16
d_gene: NA
j_gene: TRBJ2-2
v_gene: TRBV9
abundance: few
CDR3aa: CASSPLDTPNTGELFF
CDR3nt: TGTGCCAGCAGCCCTTTGGACACCCCGAACACCGGGGAGCTGTTTTTT

len: 15
d_gene: TRBD2
j_gene: TRBJ2-3
v_gene: TRBV19
abundance: NA
CDR3aa: CASTPLAGRTDTQYF
CDR3nt: TGTGCCAGTACCCCACTAGCGGGGAGGACAGATACGCAGTATTTT

len: 18
d_gene: TRBD1
j_gene: TRBJ1-2
v_gene: TRBV11-2
abundance: few
CDR3aa: CASSLVGQGGSANYGYTF
CDR3nt: TGTGCCAGCAGCTTAGTCGGACAGGGAGGTTCGGCTAACTATGGCTACACCTTC